This T cell receptor beta chain derives from a study of Graves' ophthalmopathy and Graves' hyperthyroidism. This clonotype was seen many times. Amplified TCR beta CDR3 regions were obtained using RNA transcripts as template. Second-round multiplex PCR came after first-round RT-PCR with HTBI primers. MiXCR, run by TCRdb on the multiplex PCR reads, gives a single entry per CDR3 protein. The sample has 500,000 to 700,000 distinct CDR3 sequences, 20% to 25% seen once. Looked up from germline, CDR1 is LNHNV and CDR2 is YYDKDF (reference sequence). This CDR3 has 20 amino acids. Deletions cut 4 bases from V and 0 bases from J, with 24 bases between.

The chain combines TRBV15 with TRBJ2-2; D unresolved. This clonotype originated in a woman under 30 with stable Graves' hyperthyroidism. Some clones in this sample may be carry-over from other donors' samples. Sequenced sample: peripheral blood. CDR3 amino acids: CATSTATEPSDASNTGELFF. CDR3 nucleotides: TGTGCCACCAGCACGGCTACTGAGCCCTCAGATGCGTCGAACACCGGGGAGCTGTTTTTT.